A single sample is the source of the 21 T cell receptor beta chains below, sequenced in a study of blood T cell repertoires in COVID-19. The data were produced by immunoSEQ multiplex PCR, yet TCRdb's version contains in-frame clones alone and is incomplete. The data hold approximately 210,000 clones, with more than 65% observed a single time. Sequencing input: peripheral blood. The receptors shown here come from a woman aged 80 or older with acute or convalescent COVID-19.

The chain couples TRBV7-9 to TRBJ2-2, with D possibly matching TRBD1 (6 bases). Trimming took off 1 base at V and 7 bases at J, with 7 bases between the two ends. The CDR3 has 13 amino acids. Germline CDR1 is SEHNR and CDR2 is FQNEAQ (reference sequence). The CDR3 loop is CASSLGTVGELFF. The CDR3 DNA is TGTGCCAGCAGCTTAGGGACAGTCGGGGAGCTGTTTTTT.

This clone was counted between two and nine times. This chain connects TRBV5-4 to TRBJ2-1; 7 positions match TRBD1. This CDR3 comprises 15 residues. Trimming removed 4 bases from V and 6 bases from J; junction bases left unmatched: 10. Germline CDR1 is SGHNT and CDR2 is YYREEE (reference sequence). DNA for the CDR3: TGTGCCAGCAGCGTACCGGGACAGATTCCCAATGAGCAGTTCTTC. It codes for CASSVPGQIPNEQFF.

This chain connects TRBV3-1 (or the pseudogene TRBV3-2) to TRBJ1-1, with D possibly matching TRBD1 (5 bases). Germline V CDR1 and CDR2: LGHDT, YNNKEL (reference sequence). Trimming left V 2 bases short and J 6 bases short, with 16 bases between. The CDR3 covers 15 residues. CDR3 sequence: CASSQYSDRSSEAFF. In DNA form, the CDR3 reads TGTGCCAGCAGCCAATATTCCGACAGAAGTTCTGAAGCTTTCTTT.

The chain links TRBV5-1 to TRBJ2-3, with 8 bases identical to TRBD2. With V trimmed by 4 bases and J by 1 base, 5 bases remained unmatched. Per the germline V gene, CDR1 is SGHRS and CDR2 is YFSETQ. This CDR3 region has 15 residues. The CDR3 coding sequence is TGCGCCAGCAGCCGGATAGCGGGGCGCACAGATACGCAGTATTTT. Translated, it gives CASSRIAGRTDTQYF.

Turning to this clone: Other DNA sequences in this sample translate to the same CDR3. This rearrangement joins TRBV12-3 or TRBV12-4 to TRBJ2-5, with 8 bases identical to TRBD1. V shed 4 bases and J 5 bases; nucleotides not matched to a gene: 3. The CDR3 spans 13 residues. Here the CDR3 reads CASSSRQGETQYF. The CDR3, as DNA: TGTGCCAGCAGTTCCCGACAGGGGGAGACCCAGTACTTC.

This chain uses TRBV6-5 with TRBJ2-2; perhaps TRBD2 as D (7 bases). Germline assignment: CDR1 MNHEY and CDR2 SVGAGI. V was cut by 7 bases and J by 5 bases, with 17 bases left in between. This CDR3 spans 15 amino acids. The CDR3 is CASTLGGAKTGELFF. CDR3 in DNA: TGTGCCAGCACCCTAGGGGGGGCAAAGACCGGGGAGCTGTTTTTT.

This chain connects TRBV5-4 to TRBJ1-4, with D hard to call. The CDR3 runs 15 residues. In germline, CDR1 is SGHNT, CDR2 YYREEE (reference sequence). Deletions cut 0 bases from V and 5 bases from J, with 11 bases between. CDR3 bases: TGTGCCAGCAGCTTGGAAAACCAGTCGAATGAAAAACTGTTTTTT. Translating it yields CASSLENQSNEKLFF.

The V gene is TRBV9, the J gene TRBJ2-3, with unresolved D. The V gene's germline CDR1 is SGDLS and CDR2 YYNGEE. V gave up 0 bases and J gave up 5 bases, with 7 bases separating them. The CDR3 sequence is 13 residues long. CDR3 nucleotides: TGTGCCAGCAGCGTAGCCAGTTTAGATACGCAGTATTTT. It encodes CASSVASLDTQYF.

This rearrangement joins TRBV5-1 to TRBJ2-5; D may be TRBD1 (6 bases). CDR3 length: 14 residues. The germline V and J ends were trimmed by 2 bases and 0 bases, with 8 bases remaining between them. CDR1 is SGHRS and CDR2 is YFSETQ in the germline V gene. The CDR3 protein is CASSLGQYQETQYF. The CDR3 bases are TGCGCCAGCAGCTTAGGACAGTACCAAGAGACCCAGTACTTC.

V usage is TRBV5-1 and J usage is TRBJ2-1; possible D gene TRBD1, 5 bases. The CDR3 is 15 amino acids. Trimming stripped 5 bases from V and 0 bases from J, with 12 bases between. Germline CDR1 reads SGHRS; CDR2 reads YFSETQ. For the CDR3, the DNA is TGCGCCAGCAGACCGGACACTTACTCCTACAATGAGCAGTTCTTC. As protein: CASRPDTYSYNEQFF.

The genes are TRBV6-5 and TRBJ1-1; D is uncertain. V gave up 2 bases and J gave up 0 bases, with 10 bases separating them. Germline V gives CDR1 MNHEY, CDR2 SVGAGI. The CDR3 has 15 residues. CDR3 in DNA: TGTGCCAGCAGTTACGGCAGACTCATGAACACTGAAGCTTTCTTT. Its translation is CASSYGRLMNTEAFF.

This clone was detected only once. The CDR3 DNA follows: TGTGCCAGCAGGCCGCAGGGCGGCTATGGCTACACCTTC. Its protein product is CASRPQGGYGYTF. The genes are TRBV6-5 and TRBJ1-2; D might be TRBD1 (5 bases). The CDR3 spans 13 residues. The V end was cut by 6 bases, the J end by 4 bases, with 12 bases between. Germline CDR1 is MNHEY and CDR2 is SVGAGI.

This chain joins TRBV10-3 and TRBJ1-2; 8 nucleotides line up with TRBD1. This CDR3 is built from 16 residues. CDR1 is ENHRY and CDR2 is SYGVKD in the germline V gene. After removal of 0 bases from V and 3 bases from J, the junction contained 6 bases not matched to a gene. In nucleotides, the CDR3 is TGTGCCATCAGTGAGTCTTCAGGGGGCGGATACTATGGCTACACCTTC. It is translated as CAISESSGGGYYGYTF.

This sequence joins TRBV11-3 and TRBJ1-1; D might be TRBD1 (5 bases). Trimming stripped 2 bases from V and 4 bases from J, with 23 bases between. Per the germline V gene, CDR1 is SGHNT and CDR2 is YENEEA. This CDR3 contains 18 residues. CDR3 DNA sequence: TGTGCCAGCAGCTTAACGGTTATACCGGGGGGGTGGAGCACTGAAGCTTTCTTT. This encodes CASSLTVIPGGWSTEAFF.

This chain links TRBV10-3 with TRBJ1-2, with 7 positions matching TRBD1. CDR3 size: 14 residues. J was trimmed by 6 bases and V by 4 bases; bases with no gene match: 8. Germline CDR1 and CDR2: ENHRY and SYGVKD. In DNA, the CDR3 is TGTGCCATCAGTGTCTTGACAGGGATGGATGGCTACACCTTC. Its protein product is CAISVLTGMDGYTF.

The V and J genes are TRBV11-1 and TRBJ2-7; no firm D call. CDR1 is SGHAT, CDR2 FQDESV, per germline (reference sequence). V lost 2 bases, J lost 1 base, and 3 bases lay in between. This CDR3 comprises 12 residues. CDR3 sequence: CASSLSSYEQYF. The CDR3 DNA reads as TGTGCCAGCAGCTTATCGTCCTACGAGCAGTACTTC.

The rearrangement uses TRBV18 and TRBJ2-7; perhaps TRBD1 as D (6 bases). Looked up from germline, CDR1 is KGHSH and CDR2 is LQKENI. This CDR3 comprises 15 residues. V was pared by 1 base and J by 1 base, with 11 bases between. CDR3 DNA sequence: TGTGCCAGCTCACCACGACAGGAATGGTCCTACGAGCAGTACTTC. Encoded protein: CASSPRQEWSYEQYF.

The chain combines TRBV6-5 with TRBJ1-1; the D gene is possibly TRBD1 (5 bases). V shed 1 base and J shed 1 base, with 13 bases lying between them. This CDR3 has 16 amino acids. CDR1 and CDR2 from the germline V gene are MNHEY and SVGAGI. The CDR3 nucleotides are TGTGCCAGCAGTTACTGGGGCGGGGCGAGGAACACTGAAGCTTTCTTT. It codes for CASSYWGGARNTEAFF.

This clone was seen repeatedly, ten times or more. The chain links TRBV14 to TRBJ2-2; D possibly corresponds to TRBD1 (6 bases). The V gene's germline CDR1 is SGHDN and CDR2 FVKESK. CDR3 size: 15 residues. V was cut by 4 bases and J by 0 bases, with 9 bases left in between. The CDR3 region has the DNA TGTGCCAGCAGCCCAGGGGCCCCGAACACCGGGGAGCTGTTTTTT. It yields the protein CASSPGAPNTGELFF.

CDR3 nucleotide sequence: TGTGCCAGCAGCCCTCAGGGATATAATTCACCCCTCCACTTT. Amino acid sequence: CASSPQGYNSPLHF. The gene calls are TRBV7-6 and TRBJ1-6, with TRBD1 as a possible D gene (5 bases). The V end lost 5 bases, the J end lost 4 bases, and 9 bases lay between the germline ends. Germline V CDR1 and CDR2: SGHVS, FNYEAQ. The CDR3 contains 14 residues. Variable domain in full (rest from reference TRBV7-6 and TRBJ1-6): GAGVSQSPRYKVTKRGQDVALRCDPISGHVSLYWYRQALGQGPEFLTYFNYEAQQDKSGLPNDRFSAERPEGSISTLTIQRTEQRDSAMYRCASSPQGYNSPLHFGNGTRLTVT.

The chain employs TRBV5-1 and TRBJ1-6; TRBD1 matches at 9 bases. Germline assignment: CDR1 SGHRS and CDR2 YFSETQ. The J segment lost 8 bases and the V segment lost 0 bases, leaving 6 bases of the junction unmatched. CDR3 length: 16 residues. In DNA, the CDR3 is TGCGCCAGCAGCTTGGAGGTGGGACAGGGTGATTCACCCCTCCACTTT. Its protein is CASSLEVGQGDSPLHF.